This TCR beta chain was sequenced during a study of T cell clones after liver transplantation. Study-wide results and caveats: Migration into the graft, not deletion, may explain lost graft donor-reactive T cells.

On this clone: The target antigen is unknown.

This CDR3 is built from 13 residues. In germline, CDR1 is ENHRY, CDR2 SYGVKD. V was pared by 10 bases and J by 0 bases, with 13 bases between. Clones were read by immunoSEQ multiplex PCR, and TCRdb kept only the in-frame ones, dropping some. Of about 85,000 clones in the sample, roughly four fifths were seen once. The chain joins TRBV10-3 to TRBJ2-7; TRBD1 might be the D (5 bases). The TCR comes from a human patient who received a liver transplant. Among the T cells, some may be from the graft donor. Sequenced material: CD4+ T cells from blood, taken around 45 months after liver transplant. CDR3 residues: CATKGQSSYEQYF. The CDR3 DNA reads TGTGCCACCAAGGGGCAGAGCTCCTACGAGCAGTACTTC.